This T cell receptor beta chain was retrieved from a study of blood T cell repertoires in COVID-19. In the study overall: Sources were T cells, B-cell-depleted T cells, or PBMCs; the material itself was cDNA or gDNA.

Repertoires were generated with immunoSEQ multiplex PCR, while TCRdb's copy carries only in-frame clones and drops some. The table lists fewer than 150,000 clones, around 88% of them singletons. CDR1 MGHRA and CDR2 YSYEKL come from the germline V gene. The CDR3 loop spans 18 amino acids. The ends lost 2 bases at V and 4 bases at J; junction bases unmatched: 11. The chain recombines TRBV4-1 with TRBJ1-1; 12 nucleotides line up with TRBD1. The source is a woman aged 45 to 65 who had recovered from COVID-19. The sample comprised peripheral blood. CDR3 sequence: CASSQQPGTGGAGTEAFF. In nucleotides, the CDR3 is TGCGCCAGCAGCCAACAGCCCGGGACAGGGGGCGCGGGCACTGAAGCTTTCTTT.